Following are 15 T cell receptor beta chains from one sample sequenced in a study of T-cell memory formation after mild COVID-19. Each CDR3 protein is one row after TCRdb ran MiXCR on the 5' RACE reads. The table lists roughly 340,000 distinct CDR3 sequences, around a sixth of them singletons. The source material was PBMCs or a T cell subset sorted from them (not recorded which). These receptors were obtained from a man between 18 and 29 years old who had mild COVID-19 (a few samples of this study predate the infection). Cell type and time point are not known.

This clonotype was seen a handful of times. This sequence joins TRBV4-1 and TRBJ2-7; D unclear. Germline values: CDR1 MGHRA, CDR2 YSYEKL. The CDR3 spans 13 residues. The V gene lost 2 bases and the J gene lost 7 bases, with 12 bases spanning the gap. The CDR3 nucleotides are TGCGCCAGCAGCCAACTGGGGAATGAGGAGCAGTACTTC. Amino acids: CASSQLGNEEQYF.

The chain combines TRBV5-5 with TRBJ2-7; D remains ambiguous. The V end lost 0 bases, the J end lost 2 bases, and 9 bases lay between the germline ends. The CDR3 totals 14 residues. The germline V gene encodes CDR1 SGHKS and CDR2 YYEKEE (reference sequence). The CDR3 nucleotides are TGTGCCAGCAGCTTGGTTCCGGTCCCCTACGAGCAGTACGTC. Residues: CASSLVPVPYEQYV.

This clonotype was found a few times. The CDR3 loop is CASSLDPITDTQYF. The CDR3 DNA follows: TGTGCCAGCAGCTTAGATCCGATCACAGATACGCAGTATTTT. J is TRBJ2-3 and V is TRBV7-2; D unclear. Germline V gene sequence: CDR1 SGHTA, CDR2 FQGNSA. The CDR3 spans 14 residues. Deletions cut 1 base from V and 2 bases from J, with 7 bases between.

This clonotype has a handful of counts. V and J are TRBV7-2 and TRBJ1-2; 9 bases align to TRBD1. Germline values: CDR1 SGHTA, CDR2 FQGNSA. The ends lost 5 bases at V and 7 bases at J; junction bases unmatched: 8. CDR3 size: 14 residues. CDR3 amino acids: CASSLDRGYRGYTF. The CDR3 DNA reads as TGTGCCAGCAGCCTAGACAGGGGGTATCGTGGCTACACCTTC.

This clonotype occurred a few times. The J gene is TRBJ2-3, the V gene TRBV7-6; D is unclear. CDR1 and CDR2 (germline): SGHVS, FNYEAQ. This CDR3 has 13 amino acids. Trimming stripped 4 bases from V and 2 bases from J, with 7 bases between. CDR3 amino acids: CASSSPLTDTQYF. The CDR3 nucleotides read TGTGCCAGCAGCTCACCACTCACAGATACGCAGTATTTT.

The V call is TRBV12-5, the J call TRBJ2-2, with D tentatively TRBD2 (5 bases). Trimming removed 2 bases at V and 5 bases at J, with 9 bases between. In germline, CDR1 is LGHNT, CDR2 FRNRAP. This CDR3 region has 14 residues. CDR3 DNA: TGTGCTAGTGGTTTGTCTGGAGGAACCGGGGAGCTGTTTTTT. It translates to CASGLSGGTGELFF.

This clonotype was recorded many times. The chain recombines TRBV20-1 with TRBJ2-2; tentatively, D is TRBD1 (6 bases). Trimming removed 6 bases from V and 2 bases from J, with 13 bases in between. Germline V gene data show CDR1 as DFQATT and CDR2 as SNEGSKA (reference sequence). The CDR3 length is 14 residues. The CDR3 sequence: CSAAGTTNTGELFF. The CDR3 DNA is TGCAGTGCCGCCGGGACAACTAACACCGGGGAGCTGTTTTTT.

This clonotype came up a few times. The rearrangement joins TRBV12-3 or TRBV12-4 to TRBJ1-4, with TRBD1 matching 7 bases. V shed 5 bases and J 7 bases; nucleotides not matched to a gene: 13. The CDR3 has 16 amino acids. This chain's CDR3 is CASSRASTGIGEKLFF. The CDR3 nucleotides are TGTGCCAGCAGTCGGGCCTCGACAGGGATTGGTGAAAAACTGTTTTTT.

The chain links TRBV4-3 to TRBJ1-1, with no clear D. This CDR3 is 16 amino acids long. V was trimmed by 1 base and J by 5 bases, leaving 17 bases between them. Germline V gene sequence: CDR1 LGHNA, CDR2 YSLEER. For the CDR3, the DNA is TGCGCCAGCAGCCAAGCCCCGGGTGGGCATCGAACTGAAGCTTTCTTT. Protein product: CASSQAPGGHRTEAFF.

CDR3 DNA sequence: TGCAGTGCTTTCGGGACTAGCCAAAACATTCAGTACTTC. It specifies CSAFGTSQNIQYF. The chain recombines TRBV20-1 with TRBJ2-4, with 9 bases fitting TRBD2. The CDR3 extends over 13 amino acids. J was trimmed by 5 bases and V by 5 bases; bases with no gene match: 4. CDR1 and CDR2 (germline): DFQATT, SNEGSKA (reference sequence).

There are many counts of this clonotype. The chain carries TRBV6-6 and TRBJ2-7, with D possibly being TRBD1 (5 bases). Germline V lookup: CDR1 MNHNY, CDR2 SVGAGI (reference sequence). V gave up 0 bases and J gave up 3 bases, with 12 bases separating them. The CDR3 spans 15 residues. This CDR3 reads CASSYSPARDYEQYF. For the CDR3, the DNA is TGTGCCAGCAGTTACTCCCCCGCCAGGGACTACGAGCAGTACTTC.

The chain couples TRBV5-1 to TRBJ2-5; 7 bases are a match to TRBD2. CDR3 length: 14 residues. Per germline, CDR1 SGHRS and CDR2 YFSETQ. The J segment lost 5 bases and the V segment lost 8 bases, leaving 12 bases of the junction unmatched. The CDR3 bases are TGCGCCAGTCGTCGCCTGGCGGGGGACGAGACCCAGTACTTC. Its protein is CASRRLAGDETQYF.

The sample holds a few counts of this clonotype. CDR3 nucleotides: TGTGCCAGCAGCTTGGTCCCAGCGGGGGGGCTCCTCTACGAGCAGTACTTC. Its protein product is CASSLVPAGGLLYEQYF. The J gene is TRBJ2-7, the V gene TRBV5-6; 10 positions agree with TRBD2. In germline, CDR1 is SGHDT, CDR2 YYEEEE. This CDR3 spans 17 amino acids. With 0 bases clipped from V and 3 bases from J, the junction kept 9 bases outside the gene matches. Full variable domain (missing parts from reference TRBV5-6 and TRBJ2-7): DAGVTQSPTHLIKTRGQQVTLRCSPKSGHDTVSWYQQALGQGPQFIFQYYEEEERQRGNFPDRFSGHQFPNYSSELNVNALLLGDSALYLCASSLVPAGGLLYEQYFGPGTRLTVT.

The chain uses TRBV28 and TRBJ1-2; D unclear. The CDR3 loop spans 14 amino acids. Germline values: CDR1 MDHEN, CDR2 SYDVKM. V was clipped by 6 bases and J by 3 bases, with 14 bases between them. CDR3 sequence (DNA): TGTGCCAGCAGGCCTGCCGGGGTTTACTATGGCTACACCTTC. Its protein is CASRPAGVYYGYTF.

This clonotype was observed a handful of times. The gene calls are TRBV2 and TRBJ1-2; the D gene is possibly TRBD1 (6 bases). CDR1 and CDR2 from the germline V gene are SNHLY and FYNNEI. The CDR3 contains 13 residues. The V end was cut by 4 bases, the J end by 8 bases, with 14 bases between. The CDR3 is CASSADRRGGYTF. The CDR3 region has the DNA TGTGCCAGCAGTGCAGACAGGAGGGGAGGCTACACCTTC.